These 9 T cell receptor beta chains came from one sample sequenced in a study of OX40 agonist ivuxolimab in advanced cancers. To prepare the library, the immunoSEQ multiplex PCR assay was applied. TCRdb's version of the immuneACCESS table is confined to in-frame rearrangements and falls short of the full clone set. An unresolved V gene accounts for under half of the shortfall where checked; the remainder is of unknown origin. This sample lists approximately 74,000 clones; roughly nine tenths were detected once. The ten largest make up 0.25% to 0.3% of the sample. Sample: CD4+ or CD8+ T cells sorted from blood, taken in a trial of the OX40 agonist ivuxolimab. The receptors stem from an adult with an advanced solid tumor such as melanoma, head and neck, liver or kidney cancer.

The chain has TRBV7-9 and TRBJ2-5; D is possibly TRBD2 (5 bases). The CDR3 sequence is 14 residues long. The V end was cut by 4 bases, the J end by 5 bases, with 14 bases between. The germline V gene encodes CDR1 SEHNR and CDR2 FQNEAQ (reference sequence). In nucleotides, the CDR3 is TGTGCCAGCAGCTGGACTGGAACCGGGGAGACCCAGTACTTC. Translating it yields CASSWTGTGETQYF.

V usage is TRBV12-5 and J usage is TRBJ2-7; a weak D match, TRBD2 (6 bases). The CDR3 length is 15 residues. CDR1 is LGHNT, CDR2 FRNRAP, per germline. V gave up 0 bases and J gave up 0 bases, with 9 bases separating them. The CDR3, as DNA: TGTGCTAGTGGTTTGGTGGCGGGATACTCCTACGAGCAGTACTTC. This encodes CASGLVAGYSYEQYF.

The chain employs TRBV14 and TRBJ2-2, with D maybe TRBD1 (6 bases). Looked up from germline, CDR1 is SGHDN and CDR2 is FVKESK. The V end lost 1 base, the J end lost 1 base, and 10 bases lay between the germline ends. The CDR3 length is 16 residues. CDR3 loop: CASSQGGGKNTGELFF. CDR3 coding DNA: TGTGCCAGCAGCCAAGGAGGGGGAAAGAACACCGGGGAGCTGTTTTTT.

The chain couples TRBV19 to TRBJ1-1; D is ambiguous. Trimming stripped 3 bases from V and 4 bases from J, with 12 bases between. The CDR3 consists of 14 residues. From germline, CDR1 is LNHDA and CDR2 SQIVND (reference sequence). CDR3 amino acids: CASSISRAGTEAFF. The CDR3 DNA sequence: TGTGCCAGTAGTATCTCCCGAGCAGGCACTGAAGCTTTCTTT.

V and J are TRBV18 and TRBJ2-7; D gene uncertain. Trimming pared 0 bases from V and 3 bases from J, leaving 6 bases between. The CDR3 contains 13 residues. Germline V gene data show CDR1 as KGHSH and CDR2 as LQKENI. The CDR3 DNA follows: TGTGCCAGCTCACCACCGTTCAGCTACGAGCAGTACTTC. Encoded protein: CASSPPFSYEQYF. Full variable domain (outside the CDR3, taken from reference TRBV18 and TRBJ2-7): NAGVMQNPRHLVRRRGQEARLRCSPMKGHSHVYWYRQLPEEGLKFMVYLQKENIIDESGMPKERFSAEFPKEGPSILRIQQVVRGDSAAYFCASSPPFSYEQYFGPGTRLTVT.

This rearrangement joins TRBV29-1 to TRBJ2-6; tentatively, D is TRBD1 (6 bases). CDR1 is SQVTM, CDR2 ANQGSEA, per germline. V dropped 7 bases and J dropped 4 bases, with 14 bases sitting between them. The CDR3 contains 14 residues. The DNA of the CDR3 is TGCAGCGCTACCGCAGGGGCCGGGGCCAACGTCCTGACTTTC. This sequence encodes CSATAGAGANVLTF.

V is TRBV7-6 and J is TRBJ2-1; 12 positions agree with TRBD1. The CDR3 is 15 amino acids. Germline V gene data show CDR1 as SGHVS and CDR2 as FNYEAQ. V lost 6 bases to trimming and J lost 3 bases; unmatched junction nucleotides: 3. This chain's CDR3 is CASSGTGGLYNEQFF. CDR3 bases: TGTGCCAGCAGTGGGACAGGGGGCCTCTACAATGAGCAGTTCTTC.

The CDR3 reads CASSLEAGSPYEQYF. CDR3 coding DNA: TGTGCCAGCAGCTTAGAGGCAGGGAGTCCCTACGAGCAGTACTTC. The J gene is TRBJ2-7, the V gene TRBV7-3; perhaps D is TRBD1 or TRBD2 (5 bases each). V lost 2 bases and J 2 bases, leaving 13 bases between the germline ends. The germline V gene has CDR1 SGHTA and CDR2 FQGTGA. This CDR3 has 15 amino acids.

This clone was seen just once. This chain connects TRBV6-4 to TRBJ2-2, with D tentatively TRBD1 (5 bases). CDR3 size: 14 residues. Trimming cost V 7 bases and J 0 bases, with 9 bases left between them. Germline CDR1 is MRHNA and CDR2 is SNTAGT. The CDR3 nucleotides read TGTGCCAGCAAGACAGAAGCGAACACCGGGGAGCTGTTTTTT. Protein: CASKTEANTGELFF.